Following are 14 T cell receptor beta chains from one sample sequenced in a study of blood T cells in healthy people across ages. Sample-barcoded 5' priming and a J-beta primer mix drove a second PCR of roughly 7 to 11 cycles. TCRdb used MiXCR to reprocess the 5' RACE reads, holding one entry per CDR3 protein. The sample gives about a million distinct CDR3 sequences, roughly half of which show up once; about 20% is in the top ten. Sequenced input: blood. The receptors originated from a woman aged 55-69 years in good health.

The V gene is TRBV12-3 or TRBV12-4, the J gene TRBJ2-3; D possibly corresponds to TRBD1 (6 bases). This CDR3 is 16 amino acids long. The V gene lost 6 bases and the J gene lost 4 bases, with 20 bases spanning the gap. The CDR3 is CASSEGQRFRADTQYF. As DNA, the CDR3 is TGTGCCAGCAGCGAAGGACAGAGGTTCAGAGCAGATACGCAGTATTTT.

This clonotype was observed once. One base away lies a much larger clone, so this may be a sequencing read error. This rearrangement joins TRBV28 to TRBJ1-5; D is uncertain. The germline CDR1 and CDR2 sequences are MDHEN and SYDVKM. CDR3 length: 11 amino acids. The ends were cut back, 3 bases at V and 5 bases at J, with 2 bases in the middle. The CDR3 DNA reads TGTGCCAGCAGTTTTGATCAGCCCCAGCATTTT. Residues: CASSFDQPQHF.

The rearrangement links TRBV28 to TRBJ2-5, with 8 bases that match TRBD1. Per the germline V gene, CDR1 is MDHEN and CDR2 is SYDVKM. The CDR3 has 13 residues. V was pared by 6 bases and J by 1 base, with 1 base of the junction left unmatched. The CDR3 spells CASRDRVQETQYF. The CDR3, as DNA: TGTGCCAGCAGGGACAGGGTCCAAGAGACCCAGTACTTC.

This clonotype was counted a few times. The chain recombines TRBV4-1 with TRBJ2-5, with D perhaps matching TRBD1 or TRBD2 (5 bases each). V shed 2 bases and J shed 3 bases, with 19 bases lying between them. The CDR3 length is 17 residues. The V gene's germline CDR1 is MGHRA and CDR2 YSYEKL. CDR3 residues: CASSQSPGTQPEETQYF. In nucleotides, the CDR3 is TGCGCCAGCAGCCAATCTCCCGGGACCCAACCCGAAGAGACCCAGTACTTC.

The chain couples TRBV12-3 or TRBV12-4 to TRBJ2-5, with 7 bases matching TRBD1. TRBJ2-7 matches the DNA end more closely, so the J call is doubtful. The CDR3 contains 16 residues. The CDR3 loop reads CASSFPRTGELYEQYF. In nucleotides, the CDR3 is TGTGCCAGCAGCTTTCCCCGCACAGGGGAGTTGTACGAGCAGTACTTC.

The chain links TRBV7-9 to TRBJ2-7; the match to TRBD2 covers 7 bases. The CDR3 has 14 amino acids. Per germline, CDR1 SEHNR and CDR2 FQNEAQ (reference sequence). Trimming removed 5 bases from V and 5 bases from J; junction bases left unmatched: 9. The CDR3 DNA reads TGTGCCAGCAGCAGAAGCGGGGCCCTCCACGAGCAGTACTTC. Protein sequence: CASSRSGALHEQYF. Full variable domain (missing parts from reference TRBV7-9 and TRBJ2-7): DTGVSQNPRHKITKRGQNVTFRCDPISEHNRLYWYRQTLGQGPEFLTYFQNEAQLEKSRLLSDRFSAERPKGSFSTLEIQRTEQGDSAMYLCASSRSGALHEQYFGPGTRLTVT.

V is TRBV27 and J is TRBJ1-5; no firm D call. Between the trimmed V and J ends, which lost 6 bases and 0 bases, there was a span of 15 bases. CDR1 is MNHEY, CDR2 SMNVEV, per germline (reference sequence). The CDR3 is 16 amino acids. CDR3 in amino acids: CASRSSAVYSNQPQHF. In DNA form, the CDR3 reads TGTGCCAGCAGATCCTCGGCGGTGTATAGCAATCAGCCCCAGCATTTT.

This sequence joins TRBV4-2 and TRBJ2-7, with D possibly matching TRBD2 (5 bases). The V end lost 4 bases, the J end lost 0 bases, and 19 bases lay between the germline ends. Germline V gives CDR1 LGHNA, CDR2 YNFKEQ. The CDR3 has 17 residues. The CDR3 is CASSPRFGGGSSYEQYF. CDR3 bases: TGTGCCAGCAGCCCCCGGTTTGGCGGAGGAAGCTCCTACGAGCAGTACTTC.

The V call is TRBV10-2, the J call TRBJ2-7, with 7 bases fitting TRBD1. The J call is in doubt because the DNA end fits TRBJ2-1 better. Germline CDR1 reads WSHSY; CDR2 reads SAAADI. The CDR3 totals 14 residues. The CDR3 nucleotides read TGCGCCAGCACTAAGACAGGGCGCGAGGACGAGCAGTTCTTC. It translates to CASTKTGREDEQFF.

The chain uses TRBV4-2 and TRBJ2-3; 12 bases match TRBD2. CDR1 and CDR2 from the germline V gene are LGHNA and YNFKEQ. V lost 2 bases, J lost 8 bases, and 5 bases stayed unmatched. The CDR3 totals 15 residues. The CDR3 DNA is TGTGCCAGCAGCCAAAGACTAGCGGGAGAAGGTACGCAGTATTTT. Translated: CASSQRLAGEGTQYF.

V and J are TRBV2 and TRBJ1-2, with D maybe TRBD1 (6 bases). Trimming removed 3 bases from V and 5 bases from J, with 7 bases in between. The CDR3 contains 12 residues. Germline lookup yields CDR1 SNHLY and CDR2 FYNNEI. CDR3 region: CASSEGAYGYTF. CDR3 bases: TGTGCCAGCAGTGAGGGGGCGTATGGCTACACCTTC.

The V gene is TRBV12-3 or TRBV12-4, the J gene TRBJ2-1, with no clear D. Trimming removed 8 bases from V and 5 bases from J, with 10 bases in between. The CDR3 totals 12 residues. This CDR3 reads CASQAVHNEQFF. CDR3 DNA: TGTGCCAGCCAGGCAGTCCACAATGAGCAGTTCTTC.

With respect to this clonotype: A much larger clone lies one base from this, so it may be a read error. V usage is TRBV3-1 and J usage is TRBJ1-6, with no clear D. The CDR3 has 15 residues. Germline V gene sequence: CDR1 LGHDT, CDR2 YNNKEL (reference sequence). Trimming cost V 1 base and J 9 bases, with 13 bases left between them. Written as DNA, the CDR3 is TGTGCCAGCAGCCAAGGACATCCCGTTGTTTCACCCCTCCACTTT. Protein product: CASSQGHPVVSPLHF.

The chain links TRBV6-2 or TRBV6-3 to TRBJ2-7; 10 bases are a match to TRBD2. The CDR3 covers 19 residues. V lost 0 bases and J lost 7; bases outside the gene matches: 18. In germline, CDR1 is MNHEY, CDR2 SVGEGT. The CDR3: CASSYSGSPGLAEPLEQYF. In DNA, the CDR3 is TGTGCCAGCAGTTACTCGGGCAGCCCCGGACTAGCGGAACCTTTGGAGCAGTACTTC.